This TCR beta chain was retrieved from a study of cytomegalovirus exposure and HLA in healthy donors. Study summary: Some 200 million T cells yielded approximately 100 million unique TCR beta sequences, as an earlier analysis found.

CDR1 MNHEY and CDR2 SVGAGI come from the germline V gene. The CDR3 has 16 residues. J gave up 6 bases and V 0 bases, and 9 bases lay outside the gene matches. General study points: Later analysis showed TCR association rates varying by HLA locus, highest for DRB1 and lowest for HLA-C. Indistinguishable V segments such as TRBV6-2 and TRBV6-3 were excluded. More clonal expansion characterized HLA-associated TCR beta chains than equally common others in a later analysis.

PCR amplification relied on 60 Vbeta primers (plus 13 Jbeta primers). TCRdb's table, derived via immunoSEQ multiplex PCR, lists solely in-frame clones and lacks some. The repertoire has roughly 150,000 clones, 80% to 85% of them found once; the top ten carry roughly 3.5%. This clone occurred a few times. Antigen specificity is unknown. This rearrangement joins TRBV6-5 to TRBJ2-3; 7 nucleotides agree with TRBD2. The source material was PBMCs. The sequence came from a male donor in good health and CMV-seronegative. CDR3 residues: CASSYSNSGGRDTQYF. The CDR3 DNA is TGTGCCAGCAGTTACTCGAATTCGGGGGGACGGGATACGCAGTATTTT.